The TCR beta chain under discussion was sequenced for a study of technical replicates of blood from a handful of donors. The assay was immunoSEQ multiplex PCR, and TCRdb's table has in-frame clones only and misses some. Found here are approximately 94,000 clones, almost 97% of them singletons; the top ten hold around 0.37%. Germline assignment: CDR1 SGHRS and CDR2 YFSETQ. This CDR3 region has 12 residues. Losses at the gene ends were 6 bases for V and 9 bases for J; bases not matched to a gene: 5. The TCR comes from a human donor in good health. The chain carries TRBV5-1 and TRBJ2-1, with 8 positions matching TRBD2. The sample was T cells isolated from PBMCs. The CDR3, as DNA: TGCGCCAGCATGTTAGCGGGACCTGAGCAGTTCTTC. This codes for CASMLAGPEQFF.